The rows below give T cell receptor beta chains drawn from one sample of a study of T cell responses to AZD1222 COVID-19 vaccine. Assay: immunoSEQ multiplex PCR; the TCRdb copy retains only in-frame clones and omits some. The data contain approximately 90,000 clones, more than 70% of them singletons. The sequencing used peripheral blood, collected on day 0 of AZD1222 vaccination. All receptors come from an adult in good health. Each CDR3 is given with its conserved first and last residue. The order of the fields is J gene, clone size, V gene, D gene, CDR3 DNA, CDR3 protein. The D gene is left open where the match is weak. Some rows mark clone size as missing; the rest say once, few, many or name a class of expanded clone.

j_call: TRBJ1-5; clone_size: -; v_call: TRBV18; d_call: TRBD1; cdr3_nt: TGTGCCAGCTCACAGGGACAGAAAGGTCAGCCCCAGCATTTT; cdr3_aa: CASSQGQKGQPQHF
j_call: TRBJ2-7; clone_size: -; v_call: TRBV28; d_call: -; cdr3_nt: TGTGCCAGCAGTTTGGGGTACGAGCAGTACTTC; cdr3_aa: CASSLGYEQYF
j_call: TRBJ1-2; clone_size: -; v_call: TRBV24-1; d_call: -; cdr3_nt: TGTGCCACCAGTGACTCGACCGGGTATGGCTACACCTTC; cdr3_aa: CATSDSTGYGYTF
j_call: TRBJ2-5; clone_size: -; v_call: TRBV5-1; d_call: TRBD2; cdr3_nt: TGCGCCAGCAGCTCCACGACTAGCGGGCTAGAGACCCAGTACTTC; cdr3_aa: CASSSTTSGLETQYF
j_call: TRBJ2-1; clone_size: -; v_call: TRBV19; d_call: TRBD1; cdr3_nt: TGTGCCAGTAGTTCCCCCGGGACAGGGGACAATGAGCAGTTCTTC; cdr3_aa: CASSSPGTGDNEQFF
j_call: TRBJ2-2; clone_size: -; v_call: TRBV5-1; d_call: TRBD1; cdr3_nt: TGCGCCAGCCGGGCGACAGGGTCCCCGAACACCGGGGAGCTGTTTTTT; cdr3_aa: CASRATGSPNTGELFF
j_call: TRBJ1-1; clone_size: once; v_call: TRBV5-4; d_call: -; cdr3_nt: TGTGCCAGCAGCTTGGATATAGGTGGGGGAAACACTGAAGCTTTCTTT; cdr3_aa: CASSLDIGGGNTEAFF
j_call: TRBJ1-1; clone_size: -; v_call: TRBV7-9; d_call: -; cdr3_nt: TGTGCCAGCAGCTTAGAGGGTATCGACACTGAAGCTTTCTTT; cdr3_aa: CASSLEGIDTEAFF
j_call: TRBJ1-4; clone_size: -; v_call: TRBV5-1; d_call: -; cdr3_nt: TGCGCCAGCAGCTTGGAAGGGGTTGGTGAAAAACTGTTTTTT; cdr3_aa: CASSLEGVGEKLFF
j_call: TRBJ1-1; clone_size: few; v_call: TRBV19; d_call: TRBD1; cdr3_nt: TGTGCCAGTAGTGCGGGACAGGTCGGAACCTACACTGAAGCTTTCTTT; cdr3_aa: CASSAGQVGTYTEAFF
j_call: TRBJ2-1; clone_size: -; v_call: TRBV18; d_call: -; cdr3_nt: TGTGCCAGCTCACCCCTTCAGCGTGAGCAGTTCTTC; cdr3_aa: CASSPLQREQFF
j_call: TRBJ1-5; clone_size: -; v_call: TRBV19; d_call: -; cdr3_nt: TGTGCCAGTAGGGCGGGGAAGGTTACCAATCAGCCCCAGCATTTT; cdr3_aa: CASRAGKVTNQPQHF
j_call: TRBJ2-1; clone_size: -; v_call: TRBV5-1; d_call: -; cdr3_nt: TGCGCCAGCAGCTTTGGCACAGGGAGCTCCTACAATGAGCAGTTCTTC; cdr3_aa: CASSFGTGSSYNEQFF
j_call: TRBJ2-3; clone_size: -; v_call: TRBV28; d_call: -; cdr3_nt: TGTGCCAGCAGTTTATCAGGGATGACAGATACGCAGTATTTT; cdr3_aa: CASSLSGMTDTQYF
j_call: TRBJ2-7; clone_size: -; v_call: TRBV9; d_call: -; cdr3_nt: TGTGCCAGCAGCGCCCGGCCTAACACGGTACCCTACGAGCAGTACTTC; cdr3_aa: CASSARPNTVPYEQYF
j_call: TRBJ1-2; clone_size: -; v_call: TRBV6-1; d_call: TRBD1; cdr3_nt: TGTGCCAGCGACGGTGCAGGGGGCGGCTATGGCTACACCTTC; cdr3_aa: CASDGAGGGYGYTF
j_call: TRBJ2-2; clone_size: -; v_call: TRBV3-1/TRBV3-2; d_call: -; cdr3_nt: TGTGCCAGCAGCCACCGAGGGAAAAATACCGGGGAGCTGTTTTTT; cdr3_aa: CASSHRGKNTGELFF
j_call: TRBJ2-1; clone_size: -; v_call: TRBV19; d_call: -; cdr3_nt: TGTGCCAGTAGTATCTGGGGGCCTGAAGCAAATGAGCAGTTCTTC; cdr3_aa: CASSIWGPEANEQFF
j_call: TRBJ1-1; clone_size: -; v_call: TRBV12-3/TRBV12-4; d_call: -; cdr3_nt: TGTGCCAGCAGTTTAGCAGGGAACACTGAAGCTTTCTTT; cdr3_aa: CASSLAGNTEAFF
j_call: TRBJ1-3; clone_size: -; v_call: TRBV3-1/TRBV3-2; d_call: -; cdr3_nt: TGTGCCAGCAGCCAGGCGGGACTGGGTGGAAACACCATATATTTT; cdr3_aa: CASSQAGLGGNTIYF
j_call: TRBJ2-5; clone_size: -; v_call: TRBV11-3; d_call: -; cdr3_nt: TGTGCCAGCAGCTCACGGGGTGGGGAGACCCAGTACTTC; cdr3_aa: CASSSRGGETQYF
j_call: TRBJ1-1; clone_size: -; v_call: TRBV5-1; d_call: -; cdr3_nt: TGCGCCAGCAGCCCTGGTTCTACAGCCATGAACACTGAAGCTTTCTTT; cdr3_aa: CASSPGSTAMNTEAFF
j_call: TRBJ2-1; clone_size: -; v_call: TRBV10-3; d_call: TRBD2; cdr3_nt: TGTGCCATCAGGACGGGACTACAATTTTACAATGAGCAGTTCTTC; cdr3_aa: CAIRTGLQFYNEQFF
j_call: TRBJ1-2; clone_size: once; v_call: TRBV6-2/TRBV6-3; d_call: -; cdr3_nt: TGTGCCAGCAGTTATACCGAAAGGACGGGCTACACCTTC; cdr3_aa: CASSYTERTGYTF
j_call: TRBJ2-7; clone_size: -; v_call: TRBV11-2; d_call: -; cdr3_nt: TGTGCCAGCAGCTCAAGGAGGGGCTACGAGCAGTACTTC; cdr3_aa: CASSSRRGYEQYF
j_call: TRBJ1-4; clone_size: -; v_call: TRBV7-2; d_call: -; cdr3_nt: TGTGCCAGCTCCCGGGACTCTAATGAAAAACTGTTTTTT; cdr3_aa: CASSRDSNEKLFF
j_call: TRBJ1-4; clone_size: many; v_call: TRBV4-1; d_call: TRBD1; cdr3_nt: TGCGCCAGCAGCCAAGGGGCCCGTGCAGGGGGCAATGAAAAACTGTTTTTT; cdr3_aa: CASSQGARAGGNEKLFF
j_call: TRBJ2-7; clone_size: -; v_call: TRBV19; d_call: TRBD1; cdr3_nt: TGTGCCAGTAGTAGCCACGGGACAGGGGTCGCCTACGAGCAGTACTTC; cdr3_aa: CASSSHGTGVAYEQYF
j_call: TRBJ1-6; clone_size: -; v_call: TRBV6-5; d_call: -; cdr3_nt: TGTGCCAGTCTCCAAGGACCGTATAATTCACCCCTCCACTTT; cdr3_aa: CASLQGPYNSPLHF
j_call: TRBJ2-2; clone_size: -; v_call: TRBV19; d_call: -; cdr3_nt: TGTGCCAGTAGTATTCTTGGGCTGCGTTCCTCCGGGGAGCTGTTTTTT; cdr3_aa: CASSILGLRSSGELFF
j_call: TRBJ1-6; clone_size: -; v_call: TRBV19; d_call: -; cdr3_nt: TGTGCCAGTAGTATGAATCCGACGGCCTATAATTCACCCCTCCACTTT; cdr3_aa: CASSMNPTAYNSPLHF
j_call: TRBJ2-3; clone_size: -; v_call: TRBV7-8; d_call: TRBD1; cdr3_nt: TGTGCCAGCAGCCCTACGGACAGGGACACAGATACGCAGTATTTT; cdr3_aa: CASSPTDRDTDTQYF
j_call: TRBJ1-2; clone_size: -; v_call: TRBV28; d_call: -; cdr3_nt: TGTGCCAGCAGTTCGCCTCGGGGTAACTATGGCTACACCTTC; cdr3_aa: CASSSPRGNYGYTF
j_call: TRBJ2-3; clone_size: -; v_call: TRBV5-1; d_call: TRBD2; cdr3_nt: TGCGCCAGCAGAGTGTTTAGCGGGAGTGGTACAGATACGCAGTATTTT; cdr3_aa: CASRVFSGSGTDTQYF
j_call: TRBJ1-5; clone_size: -; v_call: TRBV19; d_call: -; cdr3_nt: TGTGCCAGTAGTATACCCGGATGGGATCAGCCCCAGCATTTT; cdr3_aa: CASSIPGWDQPQHF